What follows is one TCR beta chain and its context. Using immunoSEQ multiplex PCR, the repertoire was profiled, and TCRdb retains in-frame clones only, with some absent. Of roughly 700,000 clones listed, less than 85% were seen once; the top ten hold 1.5% to 2%. This CDR3 is 13 amino acids long. The V gene's germline CDR1 is MNHNY and CDR2 SVGAGI (reference sequence). The germline V and J ends were trimmed by 7 bases and 9 bases, with 16 bases remaining between them. This sample is part of a study of shared clonotypes between healthy human individuals. The sample comprised memory CD4+ T cells sorted from blood. Subset meaning: CD45RA-negative fraction. This TCR was sampled from a woman in her thirties in good health. The chain is built from TRBV6-6 and TRBJ2-1; perhaps TRBD2 as D (5 bases). CDR3 loop: CASTHIAGSEQFF. The CDR3 nucleotides are TGTGCCAGCACCCACATCGCGGGTTCTGAGCAGTTCTTC.